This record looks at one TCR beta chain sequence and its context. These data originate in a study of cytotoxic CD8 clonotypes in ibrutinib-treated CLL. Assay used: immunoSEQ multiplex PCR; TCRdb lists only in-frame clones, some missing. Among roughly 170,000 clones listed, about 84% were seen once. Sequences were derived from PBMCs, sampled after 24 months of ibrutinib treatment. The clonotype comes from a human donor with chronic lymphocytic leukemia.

The CDR3 region is CASSLGGAGGGHLAKNIQYF. DNA of the CDR3: TGTGCCAGCAGCTTAGGAGGTGCTGGGGGGGGCCATCTAGCCAAAAACATTCAGTACTTC. This chain links TRBV7-8 with TRBJ2-4; a weak D match, TRBD2 (7 bases). Deletions cut 1 base from V and 0 bases from J, with 22 bases between. Germline loops: CDR1 SGHVS, CDR2 FQNEAQ. This CDR3 is 20 amino acids long.